The source of this T cell receptor (beta chain) is a study of control samples from healthy donors and cancer patients. This CDR3 spans 15 amino acids. Germline CDR1 reads SGHVS; CDR2 reads FNYEAQ. Trimming left V 1 base short and J 0 bases short, with 6 bases between. This clone turned up a few times. Measured with immunoSEQ multiplex PCR; TCRdb has only the in-frame clones, and not every one. The sample consists of approximately 100,000 clones, more than 90% of them appearing once. Sequenced input: blood. This receptor was taken from a human donor in good health. The donor label of this sample is uncertain. The V call is TRBV7-6, the J call TRBJ2-2; D is ambiguous. CDR3: CASSLVGSNTGELFF. Written as DNA, the CDR3 is TGTGCCAGCAGCTTAGTGGGGTCGAACACCGGGGAGCTGTTTTTT.